The 11 T cell receptor beta chains below come from one sample, sequenced in a study of a mutant IDH1 vaccine in newly diagnosed glioma. Measured with immunoSEQ multiplex PCR; TCRdb has only the in-frame clones, and not every one. The sample includes under 60,000 clones, approximately 80% of them seen just once. The time point: week 35, safety follow-up. Vaccination used 300 ug of mutant IDH1 20-mer peptide per dose, with topical imiquimod. These receptors have no known antigen. The sequencing here drew on PBMCs, taken from a glioma patient whose treatment included an IDH1 peptide vaccine. The receptor set was obtained from a man aged 40-49 years with glioma.

Only a few counts were recorded for this clone. The chain carries TRBV7-8 and TRBJ1-5, with D possibly matching TRBD1 (5 bases). CDR3 length: 12 residues. With 5 bases removed from V and 7 bases from J, the gap between germline ends came to 9 bases. The germline V gene encodes CDR1 SGHVS and CDR2 FQNEAQ. The CDR3 here is CASSLEGQPQHF. The CDR3, as DNA: TGTGCCAGCAGCCTGGAGGGGCAGCCCCAGCATTTT.

The CDR3 DNA reads TGTGCCAGCAGCCTGGCGGTAGGTACCTACGAGCAGTACTTC. It codes for CASSLAVGTYEQYF. This sequence joins TRBV5-4 and TRBJ2-7, with D uncertain. V was cut by 4 bases and J by 2 bases, with 13 bases left in between. The CDR3 loop spans 14 amino acids. The germline V gene encodes CDR1 SGHNT and CDR2 YYREEE (reference sequence).

The V gene is TRBV5-1, the J gene TRBJ2-1; perhaps TRBD1 as D (6 bases). The V end was cut by 4 bases, the J end by 1 base, with 9 bases between. The germline CDR1 and CDR2 sequences are SGHRS and YFSETQ. The CDR3 totals 14 residues. This CDR3 reads CASSKQGSYNEQFF. The DNA of the CDR3 is TGCGCCAGCAGCAAACAGGGTTCCTACAATGAGCAGTTCTTC.

V and J are TRBV18 and TRBJ2-3; possible D gene TRBD1, 6 bases. The V gene's germline CDR1 is KGHSH and CDR2 LQKENI. This CDR3 has 13 residues. The germline V and J ends were trimmed by 3 bases and 4 bases, with 8 bases remaining between them. CDR3 amino acids: CASSPSGADTQYF. The CDR3 nucleotides are TGTGCCAGCTCACCTTCAGGGGCAGATACGCAGTATTTT.

In this sample, this clone turned up a few times. This rearrangement joins TRBV2 to TRBJ1-1; 7 nucleotides match TRBD1. The germline CDR1 and CDR2 sequences are SNHLY and FYNNEI. V gave up 4 bases and J gave up 0 bases; unmatched junction bases: 8. The CDR3 contains 16 residues. The CDR3 nucleotides read TGTGCCAGCAGTGTACCGGGACAGAAAGTGAACACTGAAGCTTTCTTT. This codes for CASSVPGQKVNTEAFF.

This sequence joins TRBV6-1 and TRBJ1-2; D not certain. From germline, CDR1 is MNHNS and CDR2 SASEGT. This CDR3 spans 13 amino acids. Trimming pared 2 bases from V and 5 bases from J, leaving 9 bases between. The CDR3 is CASSEIWGYGYTF. The CDR3 DNA sequence: TGTGCCAGCAGTGAAATTTGGGGTTATGGCTACACCTTC.

V is TRBV5-6 and J is TRBJ2-7, with D maybe TRBD2 (6 bases). CDR1 is SGHDT and CDR2 is YYEEEE in the germline V gene. V dropped 4 bases and J dropped 7 bases, with 15 bases sitting between them. CDR3 length equals 13 residues. The CDR3 region is CASSLVGDWEQYV. The CDR3 nucleotides are TGTGCCAGCAGCCTGGTGGGGGACTGGGAGCAGTACGTC.

In its sample, this clone was seen a few times. V usage is TRBV10-2 and J usage is TRBJ2-7; TRBD1 aligns across 7 bases. The germline V gene encodes CDR1 WSHSY and CDR2 SAAADI. The CDR3 covers 13 residues. The CDR3: CASREYRGTEQYV. CDR3 DNA: TGCGCCAGCAGAGAGTACAGGGGAACCGAGCAGTACGTC.

The genes are TRBV10-1 and TRBJ2-4; D is uncertain. The CDR3 spans 13 residues. V was shortened by 0 bases and J by 4 bases, with 4 bases between the two germline ends. Looked up from germline, CDR1 is WNHNN and CDR2 is SYGVQD (reference sequence). The CDR3 DNA is TGCGCCAGCAGTGAGTCTGAGAAAAACATTCAGTACTTC. As protein: CASSESEKNIQYF.

V and J are TRBV5-4 and TRBJ1-1, with a weak D call TRBD1 (5 bases). Trimming stripped 4 bases from V and 0 bases from J, with 13 bases between. Germline-derived CDR1 and CDR2 are SGHNT and YYREEE (reference sequence). The CDR3 sequence is 15 residues long. DNA for the CDR3: TGTGCCAGCAGCGTAAGGGGAGCTATGAACACTGAAGCTTTCTTT. This codes for CASSVRGAMNTEAFF.

J is TRBJ2-3 and V is TRBV6-1; 8 bases fit TRBD1. J lost 5 bases, V lost 4 bases, and 8 bases had no gene match. CDR3 length equals 15 residues. Germline CDR1 reads MNHNS; CDR2 reads SASEGT. CDR3 nucleotide sequence: TGTGCCAGCAGTGGAGAACAGGGGGTCGGAGATACGCAGTATTTT. This encodes CASSGEQGVGDTQYF.